This TCR beta chain was observed in a study of beta chain features in type 1 diabetes. Study information: Examined across all samples were around 110 million sorted cells. Study-wide results and limits: Patients' naive, central memory and regulatory TCRB repertoires appeared more alike than those of healthy donors.

The germline V gene has CDR1 SGHTA and CDR2 FQGNSA. This CDR3 is 12 amino acids long. The V and J ends lost 3 bases and 6 bases respectively, with 7 bases between them. As regards this clone: Antigen: not known.

The entirety of the isolated RNA underwent reverse transcription, so expressed TCRB transcripts were sequenced. Sequencing used immunoSEQ multiplex PCR; TCRdb keeps in-frame clones, though not all of them. The data contain hundreds of thousands of clones, approximately 31% of them singletons. The sequenced sample was naive CD4+ T cells from blood. The chain carries TRBV7-2 and TRBJ2-3; no clear D. This TCR derives from a man aged 18 to 29 in good health. CDR3 amino acids: CASSFSFDTQYF. The CDR3 nucleotides are TGTGCCAGCAGCTTCTCTTTTGATACGCAGTATTTT.